This TCR beta chain derives from a study of blood T cell repertoires in COVID-19. For the study at large: Some COVID-19 samples were acute and others convalescent; all came from the United States, Italy and Spain.

Patients from Seattle were sampled longitudinally, starting during active infection. In germline, CDR1 is SGHTA, CDR2 FQGNSA. J was trimmed by 3 bases and V by 5 bases; bases with no gene match: 5. The CDR3 totals 16 residues. Original processing notes: Nucleated cell counts were estimated from reference gene primer amplification. Sequencing used immunoSEQ multiplex PCR; TCRdb keeps in-frame clones, though not all of them. D and trimming come from the DNA, and the V and J calls and clone size come from that table. The sample contains under 250,000 clones, more than 70% of which appear only once. The receptor's source is an elderly woman with COVID-19, enrolled during active disease. V gene TRBV7-2 combines with J gene TRBJ2-5, with 14 bases aligning to TRBD2. Material for sequencing was peripheral blood. The CDR3 region is CASSPRTSGGKETQYF. The CDR3 coding sequence is TGTGCCAGCAGCCCAAGGACTAGCGGGGGGAAAGAGACCCAGTACTTC.